Here is one T cell receptor (beta chain) with its context. Its antigen is not known. Sequenced by immunoSEQ multiplex PCR; TCRdb stores in-frame clones only, minus some. The sample lists tens of thousands of clones; 85% to 95% were seen once. This entry is derived from a study of graft-versus-host responses after intestinal transplantation. At the level of the study: Multivisceral, liver-intestinal, or isolated intestinal grafts went to recipients. General study points: Analysis identified GvH clones in recipient marrow, with some appearing first in ileum or blood. Allograft clonal ratios (graft-versus-host to host-versus-graft) were high in patients who had graft-donor T cell macrochimerism.

CDR3 length equals 15 residues. The ends lost 3 bases at V and 2 bases at J; junction bases unmatched: 5. Germline CDR1 reads LGHNA; CDR2 reads YSLEER. The receptor was derived from a human donor who was the organ donor for an intestinal transplant. The sample in question was unstimulated CD8+ T cells sorted from spleen or lymph node cells, obtained before transplant. J is TRBJ2-3 and V is TRBV4-3; TRBD2 matches 7 bases. CDR3 protein: CASSQFLADTDTQYF. The CDR3 DNA sequence: TGCGCCAGCAGCCAGTTCCTAGCGGACACAGATACGCAGTATTTT.